Described below is a single T cell receptor beta chain sequence and its context. The antigen is unknown. This sample also contains other DNA sequences that code for the same CDR3. This sample is part of a study of shared clonotypes between healthy human individuals. Libraries were prepared by immunoSEQ multiplex PCR; TCRdb keeps only in-frame clonotypes and omits some of them. This sample has approximately 2.5 million clones, with 80% to 95% found just once. Free of recent acute infections or vaccinations, the donors were healthy HIV-negative adults. The study drew all its donors from Caucasian adults living in Nashville, Tennessee. The CDR3 contains 14 residues. The germline V gene encodes CDR1 GTSNPN and CDR2 SVGIG (reference sequence). Trimming left V 0 bases short and J 5 bases short, with 10 bases between. Findings of the study overall: Only blood underwent sampling, and tissue repertoires likely differ.

V usage is TRBV30 and J usage is TRBJ2-2; the D gene is possibly TRBD1 (6 bases). The TCR originated in a man aged 18 to 29 in good health. Some clones in this sample may be carry-over from other donors' samples. Input material: naive CD4+ T cells from PBMCs. Subset in this sample: CD45RA+ positively selected. The CDR3 region is CAWSVQGSTGELFF. The CDR3 coding sequence is TGTGCCTGGAGTGTACAGGGTTCTACCGGGGAGCTGTTTTTT.